Listed below are T cell receptor beta chains from one sample, sequenced in a study of T-cell reconstitution after alpha-beta-depleted transplantation in children. TCRdb reprocessed the PCR reads via MiXCR and lists one record per CDR3 protein. The sample carries a few hundred thousand distinct CDR3 sequences, 27% recorded once. This specimen was PBMCs, taken before TCRalphabeta/CD19-depleted stem cell transplant. The source is a boy less than two years old with Wiskott-Aldrich syndrome, due to receive a stem cell transplant. Each CDR3 is given with its conserved first and last residue. A D gene is named only where the DNA matches it firmly. The listing skips clone size in some rows; elsewhere it reads once, few, many or a size class.

size	V	D	J	DNA	CDR3
-	TRBV4-2	TRBD2	TRBJ2-7	TGTGCCAGCAGCCCCGAGCGGGAGGGAGTCGAGCAGTACTTC	CASSPEREGVEQYF
once	TRBV4-1	TRBD2	TRBJ2-1	TGCGCCAGCAGCCAAGATCATCGCGGGACTAGCGTCGGCAATGAGCAGTTCTTC	CASSQDHRGTSVGNEQFF
-	TRBV5-5	-	TRBJ1-1	TGTGCCAGCAGCTTGGCCACAGGGAATACTGAAGCTTTCTTT	CASSLATGNTEAFF
-	TRBV5-1	TRBD2	TRBJ2-1	TGCGCCAGCAGCCCCAGCGGGAGGAGTAATGAGCAGTTCTTC	CASSPSGRSNEQFF
-	TRBV12-3/TRBV12-4	TRBD1	TRBJ2-4	TGTGCCAGCAGTTTGGGACAGGCTACTCACATTCAGTACTTC	CASSLGQATHIQYF
few	TRBV9	TRBD1	TRBJ2-7	TGTGCCAGCAGCGTTCTGGACAGGGGATCTGGCGAGCAGTACTTC	CASSVLDRGSGEQYF
-	TRBV20-1	-	TRBJ1-1	TGCAGTGCCCTGGATTTTGGGCGGCCGCAGAACACTGAAGCTTTCTTT	CSALDFGRPQNTEAFF
-	TRBV30	-	TRBJ2-1	TGTGCCTGCCCCTCTGGCCCCCCGGCGAATGAGCAGTTCTTC	CACPSGPPANEQFF
-	TRBV6-5	TRBD2	TRBJ2-5	TGTGCCAGCAGATTAGTCCCGGGAGGCCAAGAGACCCAGTACTTC	CASRLVPGGQETQYF
few	TRBV21-1	-	TRBJ2-7	TGTGCCAGCAGCAAAGAGGGAGTATGTAGCTACGAGCAGTACTTC	CASSKEGVCSYEQYF
many	TRBV12-3/TRBV12-4	-	TRBJ2-1	TGTGCCAGCAGTTTAGGGGAGGAGCAGTTCTTC	CASSLGEEQFF
few	TRBV11-1	-	TRBJ1-1	TGTGCCAGCAGCCTTATAACCCCCCCCTTTCCCCGGAGGAACACTGAAGCTTTCTTT	CASSLITPPFPRRNTEAFF
few	TRBV20-1	-	TRBJ2-4	TGCAGTGCTAGCCTGCCAGCCAAAAACATTCAGTACTTC	CSASLPAKNIQYF
-	TRBV5-1	-	TRBJ1-2	TGCGCCAGCAGCTTGGCTGTCAATAACTATGGCTACACCTTC	CASSLAVNNYGYTF
few	TRBV11-2	-	TRBJ2-3	TGTGCCAGCAGCTTCTGGGTTTTAGCTTTCACAGATACGCAGTATTTT	CASSFWVLAFTDTQYF
few	TRBV4-1	-	TRBJ1-1	TGCGCCAGCAGCCGGACCCTCAAGCGTTTCTTT	CASSRTLKRFF
-	TRBV20-1	-	TRBJ2-1	TGCAGTGCCCGGGAATACACCTACAATGAGCAGTTCTTC	CSAREYTYNEQFF
few	TRBV20-1	TRBD1	TRBJ1-1	TGCAGTGCTAGAGCTGGGACAGGGGACCCTGAAGCTTTCTTT	CSARAGTGDPEAFF
few	TRBV20-1	-	TRBJ2-3	TGCAGTGCTAGAGACAACACAGATACGCAGTATTTT	CSARDNTDTQYF
-	TRBV12-3/TRBV12-4	-	TRBJ2-1	TGTGCCAGCACCCCGGAAGGGGAGTCCTACAATGAGCAGTTCTTC	CASTPEGESYNEQFF
few	TRBV7-9	TRBD1	TRBJ2-1	TGTGCCAGCAGCCGAGGGACAGGGGTGTGGAATGAGCAGTTCTTC	CASSRGTGVWNEQFF
few	TRBV5-1	TRBD2	TRBJ2-2	TGCGCCAGCAGCTTGTTCCTAGCGGGAGACACCGGGGAGCTGTTTTTT	CASSLFLAGDTGELFF
-	TRBV9	-	TRBJ2-2	TGTGCCAGCAGCGTAGTTTCCTTGGCCGGGGAGCTGTTTTTT	CASSVVSLAGELFF
many	TRBV5-5	-	TRBJ2-7	TGTGCCAGCAGCTTGTCGGCGGACGTTCGCTCCTACGAGCAGTACTTC	CASSLSADVRSYEQYF
-	TRBV10-3	-	TRBJ2-7	TGTGCCATCAGTCTGAAGGAGAGCCAGCGGTTCTCCTACGAGCAGTACTTC	CAISLKESQRFSYEQYF
many	TRBV7-2	TRBD2	TRBJ2-1	TGTGCCAGCAGCTTGGGGATAGCGGGAAGCAATGAGCAGTTCTTC	CASSLGIAGSNEQFF
-	TRBV5-1	-	TRBJ2-1	TGCGCCAGCAGCCAGAAGCCAGGGGTTTGGAGCTCCTACAATGAGCAGTTCTTC	CASSQKPGVWSSYNEQFF
-	TRBV6-5	TRBD1	TRBJ2-1	TGTGCCAGCAGTTCACGAGGACAGGGAAGGAATGAGCAGTTCTTC	CASSSRGQGRNEQFF
once	TRBV5-6	-	TRBJ2-7	TGTGCCAGCAGCTTGGGAGGGATCCACGAGCAGTACTTC	CASSLGGIHEQYF
few	TRBV2	-	TRBJ1-6	TGTGCCAGCAGTGTCCAGGGGAACTATAATTCACCCCTCCACTTT	CASSVQGNYNSPLHF
-	TRBV20-1	TRBD2	TRBJ2-4	TGCAGTGTCGAACGGGGGGGCGCAGCCAAAAACATTCAGTACTTC	CSVERGGAAKNIQYF
-	TRBV24-1	TRBD2	TRBJ2-3	TGTGCCACCAGTGATCCGCGACTAGCGGGAGGTACTAGCACAGATACGCAGTATTTT	CATSDPRLAGGTSTDTQYF
few	TRBV20-1	-	TRBJ2-1	TGCAGTGCCCTACCCGGGACTGCGTTACATGAGCAGTTCTTC	CSALPGTALHEQFF